These 5 T cell receptor beta chains were sequenced from one sample in a study of blood T cell repertoires in COVID-19. Sequencing used immunoSEQ multiplex PCR; TCRdb keeps in-frame clones, though not all of them. The table lists some 200,000 clones, 70% to 85% of them singletons, with 9.7% in the top ten. Sequencing was performed on peripheral blood. The receptor set was obtained from a man in his fifties with active or convalescent COVID-19.

V gene TRBV3-1 (or the pseudogene TRBV3-2) combines with J gene TRBJ1-5; no definite D call. This CDR3 region has 15 residues. Germline CDR1 and CDR2: LGHDT and YNNKEL (reference sequence). The V end was cut by 4 bases, the J end by 1 base, with 11 bases between. The CDR3 sequence: CASSPAGISNQPQHF. The CDR3 DNA sequence: TGTGCCAGCAGCCCTGCAGGTATAAGCAATCAGCCCCAGCATTTT.

At least ten counts were recorded for this clone. The CDR3 DNA reads as TGTGCCAGCAGCCACGGACAGGGAAGGAACACCATATATTTT. Its translation: CASSHGQGRNTIYF. V gene TRBV3-1 (or the pseudogene TRBV3-2) combines with J gene TRBJ1-3; 8 bases map to TRBD1. V shed 3 bases and J 7 bases; nucleotides not matched to a gene: 5. This CDR3 comprises 14 residues. Per the germline V gene, CDR1 is LGHDT and CDR2 is YNNKEL (reference sequence).

The chain carries TRBV5-1 and TRBJ2-3; 10 bases are shared with TRBD2. The CDR3 extends over 16 amino acids. J lost 4 bases, V lost 4 bases, and 9 bases had no gene match. Germline-derived CDR1 and CDR2 are SGHRS and YFSETQ. CDR3 coding DNA: TGCGCCAGCAGCCGCGGGAGCGGGGGGGCCCCAGATACGCAGTATTTT. Protein sequence: CASSRGSGGAPDTQYF.

In its sample, this clone was seen once. Other DNA sequences in the same sample also yield this CDR3. The V and J genes are TRBV28 and TRBJ2-1; a weak D match, TRBD1 (6 bases). V dropped 4 bases and J dropped 2 bases, with 6 bases sitting between them. This CDR3 has 13 amino acids. Germline V gene data show CDR1 as MDHEN and CDR2 as SYDVKM. CDR3 sequence: CASSSGAYNEQFF. CDR3 sequence (DNA): TGTGCCAGCAGTTCAGGGGCCTACAATGAGCAGTTCTTC.

The genes are TRBV28 and TRBJ2-3, with D perhaps matching TRBD1 (5 bases). The germline V gene encodes CDR1 MDHEN and CDR2 SYDVKM. The CDR3 runs to 17 residues. The V gene lost 4 bases and the J gene lost 2 bases, with 19 bases spanning the gap. The CDR3 coding sequence is TGTGCCAGCAGTTGGGAAATGACAGAGAGACCCACAGATACGCAGTATTTT. Residues: CASSWEMTERPTDTQYF.